A selection of T cell receptor beta chains follows, all from one sample in a study of T-cell memory formation after mild COVID-19. One entry per CDR3 protein, called by TCRdb with MiXCR from the 5' RACE reads. The table includes some 300,000 distinct CDR3 sequences, approximately 19% detected once. Material for sequencing was PBMCs or a T cell subset sorted from them (not recorded which). The origin of the receptors is a man younger than 35 who had mild COVID-19 (a few samples of this study predate the infection). Cell type and time point are not known. Both conserved end residues are part of each CDR3. The order of the fields is clone size, V gene, J gene, D gene, CDR3 DNA, CDR3 protein. The D gene is left open where the match is weak. Clone size is not always given. Where it is, it says once, few, many or a class for expanded clones.

size: -; V: TRBV7-9; J: TRBJ2-3; D: TRBD2; DNA: TGTGCCAGCAACCCGGCGGCGGGGGGGATACGCACAGATACGCAGTATTTT; CDR3: CASNPAAGGIRTDTQYF
size: -; V: TRBV28; J: TRBJ1-6; D: TRBD1; DNA: TGTGCCAGCAGTTCGACAGGGGGCGTGGGAAATTCACCCCTCCACTTT; CDR3: CASSSTGGVGNSPLHF
size: few; V: TRBV12-3/TRBV12-4; J: TRBJ1-6; D: TRBD1; DNA: TGTGCCAGCATTGACACAGGGGGAGGCTCACCCCTCCACTTT; CDR3: CASIDTGGGSPLHF
size: -; V: TRBV10-2; J: TRBJ1-2; D: -; DNA: TGCGCCAGCAATCCAGGGGTTGGGTATGGCTACACCTTC; CDR3: CASNPGVGYGYTF
size: -; V: TRBV13; J: TRBJ2-7; D: TRBD1; DNA: TGTGCCAGCAGCTCAGAGGACAGGGGCTACGAGCAGTACTTC; CDR3: CASSSEDRGYEQYF
size: -; V: TRBV7-7; J: TRBJ2-5; D: -; DNA: TGTGCTAGCAGTTCATCACACGGAGAGACCCAGTACTTC; CDR3: CASSSSHGETQYF
size: -; V: TRBV9; J: TRBJ2-2; D: TRBD1; DNA: TGTGCCAGCAGCGTTCCGTCGTGGACAGGGAAGGACACCGGGGAGCTGTTTTTT; CDR3: CASSVPSWTGKDTGELFF
size: -; V: TRBV6-5; J: TRBJ2-5; D: TRBD2; DNA: TGTGCCAGTGGACTAGCGGGGGTCCAAGAGACCCAGTACTTC; CDR3: CASGLAGVQETQYF
size: -; V: TRBV5-4; J: TRBJ2-1; D: TRBD1; DNA: TGTGCCAGCAGTTTGGGACAGGGGGCCAGTGAGCAGTTCTTC; CDR3: CASSLGQGASEQFF
size: -; V: TRBV3-1; J: TRBJ1-6; D: -; DNA: TGTGCCAGCAGCCAAGATGGACTGGGGGGACCCCTCCACTTT; CDR3: CASSQDGLGGPLHF
size: -; V: TRBV13; J: TRBJ2-7; D: -; DNA: TGTGCCAGCAGCCCCTCCGGCAGGGGCTGGTACGAGCAGTACTTC; CDR3: CASSPSGRGWYEQYF
size: many; V: TRBV7-2; J: TRBJ1-2; D: -; DNA: TGTGCCAGCAGTTTAGGGAACTATGGCTACACCTTC; CDR3: CASSLGNYGYTF
size: few; V: TRBV5-1; J: TRBJ2-7; D: -; DNA: TGCGCCAGCAGCTTAAGTGGACTTTTCGAGCAGTACTTC; CDR3: CASSLSGLFEQYF
size: -; V: TRBV7-2; J: TRBJ1-2; D: -; DNA: TGTGCCAGCAGCTTAGCAGGATCGGGTGACTATGGCTACACCTTC; CDR3: CASSLAGSGDYGYTF
size: -; V: TRBV4-3; J: TRBJ2-3; D: TRBD1; DNA: TGCGCCAGCAGCCAAGAATTGGGACAGTTTGCAGGCACAGATACGCAGTATTTT; CDR3: CASSQELGQFAGTDTQYF
size: -; V: TRBV28; J: TRBJ1-1; D: TRBD1; DNA: TGTGCCAGTCCTCCCGGGACAGGGGTGAACACTGAAGCTTTCTTT; CDR3: CASPPGTGVNTEAFF
size: -; V: TRBV4-1; J: TRBJ1-1; D: -; DNA: TGCGCCAGCAGCCAAGCTGTCGGAAGGGGGATAGCTTTCTTT; CDR3: CASSQAVGRGIAFF
size: few; V: TRBV5-1; J: TRBJ1-1; D: -; DNA: TGCGCCAGCAGCCGGGGGTGGTACACTGAAGCTTTCTTT; CDR3: CASSRGWYTEAFF
size: few; V: TRBV7-9; J: TRBJ2-1; D: TRBD2; DNA: TGTGCCAGCTTTAGCGGGGGGCTGTACAATGAGCAGTTCTTC; CDR3: CASFSGGLYNEQFF
size: -; V: TRBV19; J: TRBJ1-4; D: -; DNA: TGTGCCAGTAGGTCACAGGCTGCAACTAATGAAAAACTGTTTTTT; CDR3: CASRSQAATNEKLFF
size: few; V: TRBV30; J: TRBJ2-5; D: -; DNA: TGTGCCTGGAGTAGGGGAGCACAAGAGACCCAGTACTTC; CDR3: CAWSRGAQETQYF
size: few; V: TRBV5-1; J: TRBJ2-4; D: -; DNA: TGCGCCAGCAGCTCGCCGGGGGCAACCAAAAACATTCAGTACTTC; CDR3: CASSSPGATKNIQYF
size: -; V: TRBV6-6; J: TRBJ2-5; D: TRBD2; DNA: TGTGCCAGCACCAGTAGCGGGGGGGCTGGGGAGACCCAGTACTTC; CDR3: CASTSSGGAGETQYF
size: few; V: TRBV5-8; J: TRBJ2-2; D: -; DNA: TGTGCCAGCAGCCCGGGGCCTGGGGCTGAGTTGATGTTTTTT; CDR3: CASSPGPGAELMFF
size: -; V: TRBV4-1; J: TRBJ1-5; D: -; DNA: TGCGCCAGCAGCGCCGTGGGGGGAGGTAAGAAACAGCCCCAGCATTTT; CDR3: CASSAVGGGKKQPQHF
size: -; V: TRBV12-3/TRBV12-4; J: TRBJ2-3; D: -; DNA: TGTGCCACCGCCCCCACGCAGTATTTT; CDR3: CATAPTQYF
size: -; V: TRBV20-1; J: TRBJ1-2; D: -; DNA: TGCAGTGCTAGAGATCCAGGGACCTATGGCTACACCTTC; CDR3: CSARDPGTYGYTF
size: few; V: TRBV2; J: TRBJ2-5; D: -; DNA: TGTGCCAGCCCCCGGGCTGGGACCGATGAGGAGACCCAGTACTTC; CDR3: CASPRAGTDEETQYF
size: -; V: TRBV4-3; J: TRBJ2-1; D: -; DNA: TGCGCCAGCCAGGGGGGCAAGTACAATGAGCAGTTCTTC; CDR3: CASQGGKYNEQFF